The clone carrying this TCR beta chain occurred once. Its target is unknown. TCRdb's copy holds only in-frame clones and misses some; the assay was immunoSEQ multiplex PCR. This table holds fewer than 200,000 clones, 92% found once. This entry comes from a study of T cell responses to AZD1222 COVID-19 vaccine. V shed 3 bases and J 3 bases; nucleotides not matched to a gene: 3. The CDR3 is 14 amino acids. Germline CDR1 reads SGHRS; CDR2 reads YFSETQ. Findings of the study overall: No day 14 peak samples; only post-peak repertoires were characterized. At 160-218 and 743-854, vaccine-associated CD4 TCRs were dominant, and they spanned spike. Two doses of AZD1222 preceded a rise in Spike-specific TCR breadth and depth.

This sequence was found in an adult in good health. Specimen: peripheral blood, collected on day 0 of MenACWY control vaccination. This chain links TRBV5-1 with TRBJ1-1, with TRBD1 matching over 9 bases. Here the CDR3 DNA reads TGCGCCAGCAGCTCAAGACAGGGGGACACTGAAGCTTTCTTT. Its protein product is CASSSRQGDTEAFF. Full variable domain (rest looked up from reference TRBV5-1 and TRBJ1-1): KAGVTQTPRYLIKTRGQQVTLSCSPISGHRSVSWYQQTPGQGLQFLFEYFSETQRNKGNFPGRFSGRQFSNSRSEMNVSTLELGDSALYLCASSSRQGDTEAFFGQGTRLTVV.